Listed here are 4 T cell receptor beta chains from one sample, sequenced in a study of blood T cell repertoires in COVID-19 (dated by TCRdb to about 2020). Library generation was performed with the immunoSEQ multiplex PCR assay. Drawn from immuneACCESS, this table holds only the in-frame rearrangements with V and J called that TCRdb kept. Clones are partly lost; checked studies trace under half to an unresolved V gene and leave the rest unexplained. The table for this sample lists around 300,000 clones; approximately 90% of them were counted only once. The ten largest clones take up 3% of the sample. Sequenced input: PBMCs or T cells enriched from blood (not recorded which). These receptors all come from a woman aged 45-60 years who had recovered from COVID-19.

The CDR3, as DNA: TGTGCCAGCGGAGACAGATGGGGAGGGATCACTGAAGCTTTCTTT. It encodes CASGDRWGGITEAFF. This rearrangement joins TRBV7-9 to TRBJ1-1; weak D call: TRBD1 (5 bases). V was pared by 8 bases and J by 4 bases, with 20 bases between. CDR3 size: 15 residues. Germline CDR1 and CDR2: SEHNR and FQNEAQ (reference sequence).

DNA for the CDR3: TGTGCCAGCAGCACAGGGAGAACTGGAAACACCATATATTTT. This encodes CASSTGRTGNTIYF. V and J are TRBV28 and TRBJ1-3, with D tentatively TRBD1 (6 bases). The V end was cut by 6 bases, the J end by 2 bases, with 11 bases between. The CDR3 contains 14 residues. Germline CDR1 is MDHEN and CDR2 is SYDVKM.

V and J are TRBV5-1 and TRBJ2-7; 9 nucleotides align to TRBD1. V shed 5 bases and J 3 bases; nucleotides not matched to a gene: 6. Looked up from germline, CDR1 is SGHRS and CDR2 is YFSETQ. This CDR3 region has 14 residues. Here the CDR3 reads CASRYWTGDYEQYF. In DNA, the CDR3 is TGCGCCAGCAGGTACTGGACAGGGGACTACGAGCAGTACTTC.

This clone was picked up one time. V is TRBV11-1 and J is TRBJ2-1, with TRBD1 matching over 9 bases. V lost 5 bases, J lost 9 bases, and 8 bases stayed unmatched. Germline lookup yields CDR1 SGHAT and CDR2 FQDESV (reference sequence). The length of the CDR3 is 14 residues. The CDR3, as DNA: TGTGCCAGCAGCGAATACAGGGGGCCCATTGAGCAGTTCTTC. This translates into CASSEYRGPIEQFF.